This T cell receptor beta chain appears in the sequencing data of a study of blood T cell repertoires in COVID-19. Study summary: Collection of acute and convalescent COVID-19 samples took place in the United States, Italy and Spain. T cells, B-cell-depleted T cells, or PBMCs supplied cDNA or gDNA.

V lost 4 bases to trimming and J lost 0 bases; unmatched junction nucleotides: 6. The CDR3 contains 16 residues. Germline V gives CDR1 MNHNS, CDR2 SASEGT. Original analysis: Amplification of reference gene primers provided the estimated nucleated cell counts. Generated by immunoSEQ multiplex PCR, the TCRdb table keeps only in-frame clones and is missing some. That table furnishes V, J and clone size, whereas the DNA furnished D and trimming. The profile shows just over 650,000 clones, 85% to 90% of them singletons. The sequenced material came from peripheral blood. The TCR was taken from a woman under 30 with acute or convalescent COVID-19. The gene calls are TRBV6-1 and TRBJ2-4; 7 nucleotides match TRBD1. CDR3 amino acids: CASSARDRLAKNIQYF. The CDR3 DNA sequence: TGTGCCAGCAGTGCTAGGGACAGACTAGCCAAAAACATTCAGTACTTC.